This T cell receptor beta chain originates from a study of identifying expanded T cells in peripheral blood (dated by TCRdb to the late 2010s). With regard to the full study: Four technical replicates, made by sequencing separate aliquots from the same pool of genomic DNA, were compared pairwise.

Of note for this clone: Its antigen is unknown. Base qualities are not at hand, and no much larger clone is one base apart.

From the cysteine through the phenylalanine, the CDR3 covers 15 amino acids. Only CDR3 DNA remains: 45 bases, in frame from the first base. The germline V gene encodes CDR1 SGHTA and CDR2 FQGNSA. Trimming accounts for 4 bases at V and 5 bases at J, while the number of junction bases matched to no gene is 8. During the collection period, no infections or other immune events were recorded for the healthy donors. Healthy-donor blood repertoires served as a training cohort to calibrate time-dependent variance in a beta-binomial model of T-cell clone differential abundance. The training cohort included around 10 healthy donors, of whom 3 were female and 7 were male. On average the donors were around 41 years old, and their ages spanned 29 to 64 years. Whole blood, obtained from a commercial supplier, was collected from each healthy donor at three time points spaced around 2 weeks apart. For immunosequencing, genomic DNA was extracted from whole blood that had not been sorted.

Here is what the overall study found, with its caveats: It was expected by the authors that biological variance in healthy repertoires might increase further over much longer intervals, such as months to years. Roughly 1.2 differentially abundant clones were flagged by the binomial model between technical replicates, whereas about 15 and 19 were flagged over approximately two weeks and four weeks, respectively. In all healthy donors, the variance in clone template counts between samples taken around two weeks apart rose significantly as total template count increased. Across all healthy-donor time intervals, the beta-binomial model significantly cut both the number of clones called differentially abundant and the false-positive rate.

The immunoSEQ Assay, which uses bias-controlled multiplex PCR amplification of genomic DNA, was used to profile TCRbeta CDR3 regions. The original pipeline was this. To quantify the absolute abundance of each unique TCRbeta CDR3 region, the sequences were collapsed and filtered. Two models were used to test differential abundance: a binomial model (Fisher-equivalent) and a beta-binomial model that adds time-dependent variance fitted from healthy donors. Clones with fewer than 5 combined templates were excluded, and clones with Benjamini-Hochberg FDR below 0.01 were called differentially abundant. Using the form v = (b*log(k)+a)^2, the beta-binomial variance was modeled as a function of the total template count across the two samples. TCRdb re-hosts the immuneACCESS table, in-frame sequences only. Its copies lack some clones; in the studies checked, an unresolved V gene accounts for under half of them, and the cause for the rest is not known. V and J calls and clone size are copied from that table; D and trimming were computed from the DNA. The sample profile shows 120,000 or so clones; 84% of them were found once. The top ten clones comprise about 3.1% of the sample.

Sequencing was carried out using blood. The chain employs TRBV7-2 and TRBJ2-3; 8 bases in the junction line up with TRBD1. The receptor was derived from a person between 18 and 69 years old in good health. The CDR3 amino acid sequence is: CASSSRTGGGDTQYF. The nucleotide sequence is given as TGTGCCAGCAGCTCCCGAACAGGGGGAGGAGATACGCAGTATTTT.